This T cell receptor beta chain was recovered during a study of T cells in Graves' hyperthyroidism and ophthalmopathy. Researchers amplified the TCR beta CDR3 regions from RNA transcripts. The TCR CDR3 was amplified in a first-round RT-PCR using the HTBI primer set. MiXCR, applied by TCRdb to the multiplex PCR reads, yields one record per CDR3 protein. The table shows about 610,000 distinct CDR3 sequences, with roughly 15% occurring only once. CDR1 and CDR2 from the germline V gene are SGHKS and YYEKEE (reference sequence). The CDR3 spans 11 residues. The V gene lost 10 bases and the J gene lost 7 bases, with 12 bases spanning the gap. Ophthalmopathy cases scored 3 or more on the Clinical Activity Score and 4 or more on NOSPECS grade, with duration below 3 months. Exclusions: uncontrolled infection, other autoimmune disease, pregnancy, lactation. Fresh peripheral blood, 9.5 to 10 ml of it, supplied the PBMCs.

This clonotype was detected only a few times. The chain links TRBV5-5 to TRBJ1-5; no clear D. This TCR was recovered from a woman aged 40 to 50 with Graves' ophthalmopathy. The specimen was blood. Here the CDR3 reads CAGERRQPQHF. The CDR3 DNA is TGTGCCGGGGAGAGGAGGCAGCCCCAGCATTTT. Complete variable domain (other parts from reference TRBV5-5 and TRBJ1-5): DAGVTQSPTHLIKTRGQQVTLRCSPISGHKSVSWYQQVLGQGPQFIFQYYEKEERGRGNFPDRFSARQFPNYSSELNVNALLLGDSALYLCAGERRQPQHFGDGTRLSIL.